The 4 T cell receptor beta chains below were found in one sample sequenced in a study of cytomegalovirus exposure and HLA in healthy donors. Primers included in the PCR were 60 Vbeta and 13 Jbeta primers. Clones were read by immunoSEQ multiplex PCR, and TCRdb kept only the in-frame ones, dropping some. This sample's table reports about 210,000 clones. What was sequenced was PBMCs. The receptors here all came from a woman aged 25 to 45 in good health and CMV-seropositive.

J is TRBJ2-1 and V is TRBV5-1, with a possible D match to TRBD1 (7 bases). CDR1 is SGHRS and CDR2 is YFSETQ in the germline V gene. This CDR3 contains 15 residues. V was pared by 5 bases and J by 0 bases, with 12 bases between. CDR3 DNA: TGCGCCAGCAGGCCAGGGGGGTCCTCCTACAATGAGCAGTTCTTC. Translation gives CASRPGGSSYNEQFF. The complete variable domain, with remaining parts taken from reference TRBV5-1 and TRBJ2-1, reads KAGVTQTPRYLIKTRGQQVTLSCSPISGHRSVSWYQQTPGQGLQFLFEYFSETQRNKGNFPGRFSGRQFSNSRSEMNVSTLELGDSALYLCASRPGGSSYNEQFFGPGTRLTVL.

The CDR3 DNA reads TGTGCCAGTACAACGGAGAGGTTGGGCAATCAGCCCCAGCATTTT. Amino acid sequence: CASTTERLGNQPQHF. The chain uses TRBV19 and TRBJ1-5; D gene unclear. The germline CDR1 and CDR2 sequences are LNHDA and SQIVND (reference sequence). The V gene lost 7 bases and the J gene lost 2 bases, with 15 bases spanning the gap. The CDR3 is 15 amino acids.

The V gene is TRBV10-2, the J gene TRBJ2-1; D remains ambiguous. The CDR3 has 15 residues. In germline, CDR1 is WSHSY, CDR2 SAAADI. Trimming left V 2 bases short and J 2 bases short, with 10 bases between. DNA for the CDR3: TGCGCCAGCAGTGAGATAGCTACCCCCTACAATGAGCAGTTCTTC. Its translation is CASSEIATPYNEQFF.

The chain is built from TRBV11-2 and TRBJ1-3, with 7 positions matching TRBD1. After removal of 7 bases from V and 2 bases from J, the junction contained 5 bases not matched to a gene. CDR1 and CDR2 (germline): SGHAT, FQNNGV. The CDR3 spans 14 residues. Here the CDR3 reads CASNPDRAGNTIYF. The CDR3 DNA sequence: TGTGCCAGCAACCCAGACAGGGCTGGAAACACCATATATTTT.